What follows is one TCR beta chain and its context. Its antigen is unknown. TCR alpha and TCR beta cDNA libraries carrying sample barcodes and UMIs came from 5'RACE with constant-segment primers. In TCRdb, the 5' RACE reads were re-called with MiXCR into one record per CDR3 protein. This sample carries some 120,000 distinct CDR3 sequences, about a sixth of them seen once, and the ten largest clones take roughly 13%. This specimen comes from a study of T-cell memory formation after mild COVID-19. This CDR3 comprises 14 residues. The V gene's germline CDR1 is GTSNPN and CDR2 SVGIG (reference sequence). Trimming shortened V by 4 bases and J by 3 bases, and 16 bases separated the two germline ends. Findings and caveats of the study: Among clones contracting day 15 to 85, CD4/CD8 was balanced, whereas later expanders leaned CD4+.

This receptor was taken from an adult woman who had mild COVID-19 (a few samples of this study predate the infection). Cell type and time point are not known. Sequencing was done on a sample of PBMCs or a T cell subset sorted from them (not recorded which). This rearrangement joins TRBV30 to TRBJ2-7; either TRBD1 or TRBD2 may fit D (5 bases each). The chain's CDR3 is CAWNGDLLGYEQYF. The CDR3 nucleotides are TGTGCCTGGAATGGGGACCTCCTTGGCTACGAGCAGTACTTC.